This TCR beta chain was documented in a study of T cells expressing NK-cell markers. TCRdb reprocessed the 5' RACE reads; each CDR3 protein has one entry and no DNA is given. The specimen's table records about 170,000 distinct CDR3 sequences. This CDR3 region has 14 residues. Germline V lookup: CDR1 MNHEY, CDR2 SMNVEV (reference sequence). V gene TRBV27 combines with J gene TRBJ2-1; TCRdb's D gene call, TRBD2, goes unchecked for lack of DNA. This TCR was recovered from a man between 18 and 69 years old in good health. Sequenced: blood T cells: a sorted CD56 or NKG2C T cell subset, CD4+ or CD8+ T cells, or bulk PBMC T cells (not recorded which). The CDR3: CASSQTSGVNEQFF.